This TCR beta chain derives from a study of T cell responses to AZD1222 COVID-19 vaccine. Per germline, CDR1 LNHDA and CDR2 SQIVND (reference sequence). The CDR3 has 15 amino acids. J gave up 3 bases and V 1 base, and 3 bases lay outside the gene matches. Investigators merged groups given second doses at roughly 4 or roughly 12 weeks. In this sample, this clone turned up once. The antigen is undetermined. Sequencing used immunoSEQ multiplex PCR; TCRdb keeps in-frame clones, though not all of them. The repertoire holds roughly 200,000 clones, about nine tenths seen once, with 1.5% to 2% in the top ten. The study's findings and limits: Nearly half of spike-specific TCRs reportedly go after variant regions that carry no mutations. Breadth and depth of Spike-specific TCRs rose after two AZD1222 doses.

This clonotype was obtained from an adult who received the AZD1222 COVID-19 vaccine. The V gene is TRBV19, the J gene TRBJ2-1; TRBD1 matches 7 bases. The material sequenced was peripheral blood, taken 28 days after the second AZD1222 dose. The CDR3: CASSIGGQIYNEQFF. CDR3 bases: TGTGCCAGTAGTATAGGGGGACAGATCTACAATGAGCAGTTCTTC.